These 11 T cell receptor beta chains were all obtained from the same sample, sequenced in a study of shared clonotypes between healthy human individuals. TCRdb's copy holds only in-frame clones and misses some; the assay was immunoSEQ multiplex PCR. The sample consists of a few hundred thousand clones, 70% to 80% of them appearing once. The sequenced material came from PBMCs. These receptor sequences come from a middle-aged woman in good health. Some clones in this sample may be carry-over from other donors' samples.

This clone has just a few counts. One end of the junction is discordant with germline, which a read error may explain. The same CDR3 can be traced to other DNA sequences in this sample. The chain has TRBV30 and TRBJ2-2; no clear D. CDR3 length: 13 amino acids. Germline assignment: CDR1 GTSNPN and CDR2 SVGIG (reference sequence). The CDR3 DNA reads TGTGCCTGGAGTGTTTGGGGTACCGGAGAGCTGTTTTTT. This translates into CAWSVWGTGELFF.

In this sample, this clone turned up once. The chain couples TRBV7-9 to TRBJ2-4, with 8 bases that match TRBD1. The CDR3 has 18 residues. In germline, CDR1 is SEHNR, CDR2 FQNEAQ (reference sequence). V gave up 1 base and J gave up 0 bases; unmatched junction bases: 8. CDR3 sequence reads: CASSLGPRTGLAKNIQYF. In nucleotides, the CDR3 is TGTGCCAGCAGCTTAGGGCCCAGGACAGGGCTAGCCAAAAACATTCAGTACTTC.

The rearrangement joins TRBV14 to TRBJ2-7, with D maybe TRBD2 (7 bases). The CDR3 covers 16 residues. Germline V gene lookup returns CDR1 SGHDN and CDR2 FVKESK. Trimming left V 4 bases short and J 0 bases short, with 16 bases between. CDR3 DNA: TGTGCCAGCAGCCCCCGGGGGCGGGGGAGCTCCTACGAGCAGTACTTC. It yields the protein CASSPRGRGSSYEQYF.

The chain employs TRBV10-1 and TRBJ2-5; no reliable D call. Germline V CDR1 and CDR2: WNHNN, SYGVQD (reference sequence). This CDR3 has 11 residues. Trimming pared 7 bases from V and 4 bases from J, leaving 7 bases between. The CDR3 loop reads CASIGRETQYF. DNA for the CDR3: TGCGCCAGCATAGGACGAGAGACCCAGTACTTC.

A word on this clone: It is likely a read error, because the conserved phenylalanine at the end of the CDR3 is missing. The DNA is left out, because the CDR3 cannot be placed on it with certainty; the CDR3 is given as TCRdb lists it. The rearrangement joins TRBV28 to TRBJ1-2. The CDR3 spans 9 residues, counting both ends. Germline CDR1 is MDHEN and CDR2 is SYDVKM. CDR3: CASRPRGPV.

V and J are TRBV11-2 and TRBJ2-3; D may be TRBD2 (5 bases). V was cut by 2 bases and J by 3 bases, with 12 bases left in between. The CDR3 has 15 amino acids. Germline loops: CDR1 SGHAT, CDR2 FQNNGV. The CDR3 protein is CASSLIGSFTDTQYF. For the CDR3, the DNA is TGTGCCAGCAGCTTAATAGGGAGTTTTACAGATACGCAGTATTTT.

V usage is TRBV7-9 and J usage is TRBJ2-5, with 7 bases that match TRBD2. The CDR3 is 17 residues long. The germline V gene has CDR1 SEHNR and CDR2 FQNEAQ (reference sequence). Losses at the gene ends were 1 base for V and 3 bases for J; bases not matched to a gene: 11. CDR3 in amino acids: CASSLVVVGGRKETQYF. The CDR3 DNA reads as TGTGCCAGCAGCTTAGTCGTGGTTGGCGGGAGAAAAGAGACCCAGTACTTC.

This clone was detected only once. J is TRBJ1-5 and V is TRBV2; no reliable D call. Trimming left V 11 bases short and J 0 bases short, with 11 bases between. Germline lookup yields CDR1 SNHLY and CDR2 FYNNEI. This CDR3 is built from 13 residues. Here the CDR3 reads CASNMYSNQPQHF. CDR3 nucleotides: TGTGCCTCCAACATGTATAGCAATCAGCCCCAGCATTTT.

A single count supports this clone. This likely reflects a read error, since a far larger clone is one base away. The V call is TRBV9, the J call TRBJ2-1, with D unresolved. CDR1 is SGDLS and CDR2 is YYNGEE in the germline V gene. Trimming took off 3 bases at V and 5 bases at J, with 15 bases between the two ends. The CDR3 has 15 residues. CDR3 DNA sequence: TGTGCCAGCAGCGCCGCGGAAGCGCCCAACAATGAGCAGTTCTTC. Encoded protein: CASSAAEAPNNEQFF.

The rearrangement links TRBV2 to TRBJ1-2; maybe TRBD1 (5 bases). V dropped 11 bases and J dropped 5 bases, with 18 bases sitting between them. Germline V gene lookup returns CDR1 SNHLY and CDR2 FYNNEI. This CDR3 has 13 amino acids. CDR3 in amino acids: CAGATDSYYGYTF. Here the CDR3 DNA reads TGTGCCGGAGCGACAGATTCATATTATGGCTACACCTTC.

V and J are TRBV7-8 and TRBJ2-1, with 8 nucleotides matching TRBD2. There are 16 residues in the CDR3. The germline V gene encodes CDR1 SGHVS and CDR2 FQNEAQ. V shed 0 bases, J shed 9 bases, and the junction held 10 bases outside the gene matches. The DNA of the CDR3 is TGTGCCAGCAGCTTAGCGGGAGCGGGAGCCGTCAGTGAGCAGTTCTTC. As protein: CASSLAGAGAVSEQFF.